This TCR beta chain was obtained from a study of regulatory T cells in long-lasting Graves disease. There are many counts of this clonotype. Antigen specificity is unknown. HTBI primers from iRepertoire and Arm-PCR of CDR3 regions yielded the TCR beta libraries. Using its own MiXCR run on the multiplex PCR reads, TCRdb lists one record per CDR3 protein. The table shows about 300,000 distinct CDR3 sequences, with 15% to 20% occurring only once. Whole-study findings and limits: Persistent cases of Graves' showed reduced TCR diversity relative to newly diagnosed patients.

The CDR3 consists of 15 residues. The V gene's germline CDR1 is MNHEY and CDR2 SVGAGI. Trimming removed 2 bases from V and 3 bases from J; junction bases left unmatched: 2. Time point reported: newly diagnosed GD, antithyroid drugs for less than 3 months. PBMCs provided the RNA from which the TCR library was made. This rearrangement joins TRBV6-5 to TRBJ2-3; 10 bases map to TRBD2. The TCR comes from a female donor with Graves disease. The sequencing used peripheral blood mononuclear cells (PBMCs), collected at new diagnosis, from a patient treated with antithyroid drugs. CDR3 sequence: CASSYATSGTDTQYF. CDR3 nucleotides: TGTGCCAGCAGTTACGCGACTAGCGGGACAGATACGCAGTATTTT.